This entry describes one T cell receptor beta chain. The target antigen is unknown. Sequenced by immunoSEQ multiplex PCR; TCRdb stores in-frame clones only, minus some. Here the sample spans about 400,000 clones, 83% being singletons. This specimen comes from a study of Ad26.COV2.S vaccination and SARS-CoV-2 variants. Broader study findings: Placebo recipients had lower spike-specific TCR breadth than vaccine recipients.

The sample's treatment: approximately 18 received Ad26.COV2.S at low or high dose, single or two shots; 5 received placebo; per-sample allocation not given. At day 63 after the first vaccine or placebo injection, samples were drawn. Germline assignment: CDR1 SGHRS and CDR2 YFSETQ. The CDR3 is 16 residues long. Unmatched junction bases numbered 8, after V lost 4 bases and J lost 2 bases. V usage is TRBV5-1 and J usage is TRBJ2-5; 10 bases map to TRBD2. The clonotype was recovered from a person aged 18 to 65 who received the Ad26.COV2.S COVID-19 vaccine or a placebo. The specimen comprised peripheral blood, sampled in a trial of Ad26.COV2.S vaccine versus placebo. CDR3 in DNA: TGCGCCAGCAGCCTCCCGACTAGCGGGCAACAAGAGACCCAGTACTTC. Protein: CASSLPTSGQQETQYF.